The clone carrying this T cell receptor (beta chain) showed up many times. Its antigen remains unidentified. Trimming at V came to 5 bases and at J to 3 bases, leaving 4 bases not matched to a gene. Germline CDR1 is DFQATT and CDR2 is SNEGSKA (reference sequence). This CDR3 comprises 14 residues. The data were obtained in a study of CD8+CD57+ T cells in acquired aplastic anemia. Study-level findings and limits: Significance was not reached for CD8+ Simpson's diversity between patients and controls.

CDR3 and TCR beta VDJ profiling relied on a genomic DNA template. TCRdb reprocessed the reads via MiXCR and lists one record per CDR3 protein. The sample records around 170,000 distinct CDR3 sequences, around 60% being singletons. The rearrangement joins TRBV20-1 to TRBJ1-4; TRBD1 agrees at 9 bases. Sequenced input: sorted CD4+, CD8+, or CD8+CD57+ T cells (not recorded which) from PBMCs. The TCR comes from a human donor in good health. The CDR3 region is CSAHGTGSNEKLFF. CDR3 sequence (DNA): TGCAGTGCTCATGGGACAGGGTCTAATGAAAAACTGTTTTTT.